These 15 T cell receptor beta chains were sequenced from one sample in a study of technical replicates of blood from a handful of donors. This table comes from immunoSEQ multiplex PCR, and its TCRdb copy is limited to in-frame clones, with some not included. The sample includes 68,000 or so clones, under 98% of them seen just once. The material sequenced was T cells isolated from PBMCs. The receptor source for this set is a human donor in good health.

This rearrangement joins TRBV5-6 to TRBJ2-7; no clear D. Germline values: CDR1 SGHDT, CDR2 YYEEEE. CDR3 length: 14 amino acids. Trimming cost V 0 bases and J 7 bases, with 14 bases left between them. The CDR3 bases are TGTGCCAGCAGCTTGGGAGTTCCCTACGGGGAGCAGTACTTC. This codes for CASSLGVPYGEQYF.

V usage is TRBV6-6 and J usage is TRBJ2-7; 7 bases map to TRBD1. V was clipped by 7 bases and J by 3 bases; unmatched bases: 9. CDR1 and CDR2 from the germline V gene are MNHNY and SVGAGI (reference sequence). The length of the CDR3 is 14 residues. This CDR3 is CASNKGDRVYEQYF. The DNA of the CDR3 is TGTGCCAGCAATAAAGGGGACAGAGTCTACGAGCAGTACTTC.

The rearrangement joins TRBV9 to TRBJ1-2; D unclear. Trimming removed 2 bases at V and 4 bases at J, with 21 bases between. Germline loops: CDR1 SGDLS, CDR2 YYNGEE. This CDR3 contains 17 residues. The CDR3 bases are TGTGCCAGCAGCGTTAATAGTGGGGAGTTTATGTTCTATGGCTACACCTTC. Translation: CASSVNSGEFMFYGYTF.

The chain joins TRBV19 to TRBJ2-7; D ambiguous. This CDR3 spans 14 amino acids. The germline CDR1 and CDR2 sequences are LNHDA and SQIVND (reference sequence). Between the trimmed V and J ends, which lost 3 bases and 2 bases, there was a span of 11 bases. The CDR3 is CASSILPGPYEQYF. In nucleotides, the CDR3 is TGTGCCAGTAGTATTCTTCCAGGCCCCTACGAGCAGTACTTC. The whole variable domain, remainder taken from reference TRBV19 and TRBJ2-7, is DGGITQSPKYLFRKEGQNVTLSCEQNLNHDAMYWYRQDPGQGLRLIYYSQIVNDFQKGDIAEGYSVSREKKESFPLTVTSAQKNPTAFYLCASSILPGPYEQYFGPGTRLTVT.

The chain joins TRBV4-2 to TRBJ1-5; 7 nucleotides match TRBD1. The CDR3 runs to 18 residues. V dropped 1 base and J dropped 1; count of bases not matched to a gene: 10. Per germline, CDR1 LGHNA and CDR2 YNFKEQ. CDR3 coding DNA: TGTGCCAGCAGCCAAGGGGCAGAGGGGGCCGGGAGCAATCAGCCCCAGCATTTT. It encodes CASSQGAEGAGSNQPQHF.

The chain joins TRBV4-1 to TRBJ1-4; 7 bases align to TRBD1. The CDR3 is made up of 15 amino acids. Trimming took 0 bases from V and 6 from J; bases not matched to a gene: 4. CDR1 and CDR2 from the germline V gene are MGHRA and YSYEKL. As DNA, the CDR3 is TGCGCCAGCAGCCAAGACAGGGGGGCAGATGAAAAACTGTTTTTT. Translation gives CASSQDRGADEKLFF.

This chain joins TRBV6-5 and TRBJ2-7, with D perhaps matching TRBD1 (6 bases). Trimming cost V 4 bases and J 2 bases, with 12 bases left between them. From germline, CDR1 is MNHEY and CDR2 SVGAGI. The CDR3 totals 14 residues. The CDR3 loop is CASSSQGAPYEQYF. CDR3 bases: TGTGCCAGCAGTTCACAGGGTGCGCCCTACGAGCAGTACTTC.

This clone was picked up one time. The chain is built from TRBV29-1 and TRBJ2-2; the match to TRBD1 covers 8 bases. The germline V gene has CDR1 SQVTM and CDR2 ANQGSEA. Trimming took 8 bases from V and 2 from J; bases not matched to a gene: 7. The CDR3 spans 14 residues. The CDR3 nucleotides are TGCAGCATTGCAGGGGGCCGAAACACCGGGGAGCTGTTTTTT. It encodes CSIAGGRNTGELFF.

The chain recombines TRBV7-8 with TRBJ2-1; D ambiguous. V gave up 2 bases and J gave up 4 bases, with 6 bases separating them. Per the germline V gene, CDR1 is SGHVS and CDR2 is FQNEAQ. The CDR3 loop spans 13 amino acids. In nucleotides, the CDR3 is TGTGCCAGCAGCTTATCTCCTTACAATGAGCAGTTCTTC. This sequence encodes CASSLSPYNEQFF.

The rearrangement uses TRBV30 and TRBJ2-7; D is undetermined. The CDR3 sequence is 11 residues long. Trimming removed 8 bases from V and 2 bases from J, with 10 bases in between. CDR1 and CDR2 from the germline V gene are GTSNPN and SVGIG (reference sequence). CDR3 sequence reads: CAATETYEQYF. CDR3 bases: TGTGCCGCTACTGAAACCTACGAGCAGTACTTC.

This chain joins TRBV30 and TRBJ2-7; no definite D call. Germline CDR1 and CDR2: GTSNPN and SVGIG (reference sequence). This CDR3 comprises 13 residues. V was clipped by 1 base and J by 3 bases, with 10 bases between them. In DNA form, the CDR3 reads TGTGCCTGGAGTGAGAACTCGGGCTACGAGCAGTACTTC. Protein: CAWSENSGYEQYF.

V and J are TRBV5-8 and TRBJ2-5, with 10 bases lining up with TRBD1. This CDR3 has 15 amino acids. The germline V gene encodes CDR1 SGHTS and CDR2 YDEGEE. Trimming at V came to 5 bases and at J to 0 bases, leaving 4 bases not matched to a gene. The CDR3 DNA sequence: TGTGCCAGCAGTTGGGGGACAGGGGACCAAGAGACCCAGTACTTC. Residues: CASSWGTGDQETQYF.

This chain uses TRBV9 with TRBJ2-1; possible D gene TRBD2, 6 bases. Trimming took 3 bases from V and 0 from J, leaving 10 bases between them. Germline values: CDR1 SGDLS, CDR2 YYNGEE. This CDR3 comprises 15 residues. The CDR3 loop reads CASSAQTSSYNEQFF. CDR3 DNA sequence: TGTGCCAGCAGCGCCCAGACTAGCTCCTACAATGAGCAGTTCTTC.

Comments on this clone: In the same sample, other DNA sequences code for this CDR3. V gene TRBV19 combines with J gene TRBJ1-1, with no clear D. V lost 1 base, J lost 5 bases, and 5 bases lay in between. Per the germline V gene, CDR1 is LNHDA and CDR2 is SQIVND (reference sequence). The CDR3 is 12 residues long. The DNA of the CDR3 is TGTGCCAGTAGTATAGGCGTGACTGAAGCTTTCTTT. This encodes CASSIGVTEAFF.

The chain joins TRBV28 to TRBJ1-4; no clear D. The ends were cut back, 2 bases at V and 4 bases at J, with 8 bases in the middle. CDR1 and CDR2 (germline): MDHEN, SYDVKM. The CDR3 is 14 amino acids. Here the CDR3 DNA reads TGTGCCAGCAGTTTACGGGTGATTAATGAAAAACTGTTTTTT. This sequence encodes CASSLRVINEKLFF.